This T cell receptor beta chain was observed in a study of OX40 agonist ivuxolimab in advanced cancers. The CDR3 contains 13 residues. From germline, CDR1 is MNHNS and CDR2 SASEGT. V was trimmed by 0 bases and J by 9 bases, leaving 6 bases between them. Clones were read by immunoSEQ multiplex PCR, and TCRdb kept only the in-frame ones, dropping some. The sample lists more than 50,000 clones, about 86% occurring once. The V and J genes are TRBV6-1 and TRBJ1-6; D is unclear. This material consisted of CD4+ or CD8+ T cells sorted from blood, taken in a trial of the OX40 agonist ivuxolimab. The receptor was derived from an adult with an advanced solid tumor such as melanoma, head and neck, liver or kidney cancer. The CDR3 DNA sequence: TGTGCCAGCAGTGAAGCGTTCCGTTCACCCCTCCACTTT. Translation: CASSEAFRSPLHF.